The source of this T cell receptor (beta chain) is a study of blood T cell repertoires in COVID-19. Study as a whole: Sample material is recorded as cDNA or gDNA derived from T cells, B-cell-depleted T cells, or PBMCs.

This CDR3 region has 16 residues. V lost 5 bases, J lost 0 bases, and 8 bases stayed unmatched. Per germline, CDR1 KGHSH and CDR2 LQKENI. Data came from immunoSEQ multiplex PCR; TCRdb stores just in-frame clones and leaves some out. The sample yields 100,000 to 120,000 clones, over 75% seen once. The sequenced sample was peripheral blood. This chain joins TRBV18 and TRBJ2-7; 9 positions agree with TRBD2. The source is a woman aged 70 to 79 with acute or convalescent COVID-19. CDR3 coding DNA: TGTGCCAGCTCATCTTCTAGCGGGACCCCCTCCTACGAGCAGTACTTC. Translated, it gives CASSSSSGTPSYEQYF.